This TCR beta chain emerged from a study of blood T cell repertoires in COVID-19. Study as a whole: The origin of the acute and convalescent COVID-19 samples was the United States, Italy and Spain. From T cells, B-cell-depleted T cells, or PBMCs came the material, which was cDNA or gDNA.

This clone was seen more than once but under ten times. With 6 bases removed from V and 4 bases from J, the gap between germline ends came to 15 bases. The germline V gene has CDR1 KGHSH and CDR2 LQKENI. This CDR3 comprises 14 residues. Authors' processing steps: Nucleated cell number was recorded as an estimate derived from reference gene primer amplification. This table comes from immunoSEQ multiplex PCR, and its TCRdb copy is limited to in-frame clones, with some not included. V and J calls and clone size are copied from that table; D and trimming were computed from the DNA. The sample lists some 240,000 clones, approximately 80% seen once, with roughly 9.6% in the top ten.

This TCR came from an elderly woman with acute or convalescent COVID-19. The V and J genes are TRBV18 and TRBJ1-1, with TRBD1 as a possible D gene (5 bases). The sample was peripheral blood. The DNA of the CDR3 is TGTGCCAGCTCCACTATACCCGGGGGCACTGAAGCTTTCTTT. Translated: CASSTIPGGTEAFF. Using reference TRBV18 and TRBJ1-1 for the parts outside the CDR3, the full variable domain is NAGVMQNPRHLVRRRGQEARLRCSPMKGHSHVYWYRQLPEEGLKFMVYLQKENIIDESGMPKERFSAEFPKEGPSILRIQQVVRGDSAAYFCASSTIPGGTEAFFGQGTRLTVV.